This TCR beta chain was profiled in a study of HIV-infected patients and healthy controls. Trimming shortened V by 5 bases and J by 3 bases, and 18 bases separated the two germline ends. Germline V lookup: CDR1 SGHTA, CDR2 FQGNSA. This CDR3 contains 16 residues. This clonotype was seen more than once but under ten times. From the 5' RACE reads, TCRdb called clonotypes with MiXCR, one entry per CDR3 protein. The data show roughly 70,000 distinct CDR3 sequences, about 16% seen once. This sequence joins TRBV7-2 and TRBJ2-3; possibly TRBD2 for D (5 bases). Material for sequencing was CD4+ T cells from blood. The clonotype was recovered from a human donor in good health. CDR3 coding DNA: TGTGCCAGCAGCAAAACTAGGAACAGCAAAACAGATACGCAGTATTTT. The encoded protein is CASSKTRNSKTDTQYF.